The 5 T cell receptor beta chains below all came from one sample that was sequenced in a study of liver allograft versus peripheral blood T cells. Study summary: The authors compared T cell receptor repertoires in transplanted livers with those in the peripheral blood of recipients.

TCRdb passed the reads through MiXCR, listing each CDR3 protein once. The table includes more than 6,000 distinct CDR3 sequences, 15% to 20% detected once. Source of these receptors: a human patient who had a liver transplant. Some T cells may have originated in the graft donor.

This clonotype was seen a few times. V usage is TRBV25-1 and J usage is TRBJ2-1; the D is unclear. The germline V gene has CDR1 MGHDK and CDR2 SYGVNS. The CDR3 has 15 residues. Deletions cut 1 base from V and 6 bases from J, with 13 bases between. In DNA form, the CDR3 reads TGTGCCAGCAGTGAATGGGGTGTTGCGAGCAATGAGCAGTTCTTC. This codes for CASSEWGVASNEQFF.

In its sample, this clonotype ranks as medium-sized. The V gene is TRBV19, the J gene TRBJ1-1; D gene unclear. Germline assignment: CDR1 LNHDA and CDR2 SQIVND (reference sequence). This CDR3 is 13 amino acids long. V gave up 5 bases and J gave up 7 bases, with 14 bases separating them. The CDR3 spells CASSSGNWGEAFF. The DNA of the CDR3 is TGTGCCAGTAGTTCCGGGAATTGGGGTGAAGCTTTCTTT.

This clonotype is medium-sized in the sample. The chain carries TRBV6-2 or TRBV6-3 and TRBJ1-1, with 7 positions matching TRBD1. The CDR3 is made up of 15 amino acids. Per the germline V gene, CDR1 is MNHEY and CDR2 is SVGEGT. The V segment lost 5 bases and the J segment 3 bases; nucleotides outside the gene matches: 9. The DNA for the CDR3 is TGTGCCAGCAGTCACCCAGACAGGGTCTACACTGAAGCTTTCTTT. Amino acid sequence: CASSHPDRVYTEAFF.

This clonotype occurred a few times. The genes are TRBV11-1 and TRBJ2-5, with D unresolved. The V gene's germline CDR1 is SGHAT and CDR2 FQDESV (reference sequence). With 1 base removed from V and 2 bases from J, the gap between germline ends came to 14 bases. The CDR3 covers 16 residues. CDR3 amino acids: CASSLVRGALQETQYF. The CDR3 bases are TGTGCCAGCAGCTTAGTGCGCGGAGCCCTACAAGAGACCCAGTACTTC.

The chain employs TRBV5-5 and TRBJ1-5, with D possibly being TRBD1 (5 bases). The germline V and J ends were trimmed by 1 base and 1 base, with 15 bases remaining between them. The CDR3 has 17 residues. Germline lookup yields CDR1 SGHKS and CDR2 YYEKEE (reference sequence). CDR3 amino acids: CASSLYKGLGSNQPQHF. For the CDR3, the DNA is TGTGCCAGCAGCTTGTACAAGGGGCTAGGAAGCAATCAGCCCCAGCATTTT.